Given below is one T cell receptor beta chain in context. Antigen: not known. From germline, CDR1 is MNHEY and CDR2 SVGAGI. The CDR3 contains 18 residues. The J segment lost 4 bases and the V segment lost 2 bases, leaving 15 bases of the junction unmatched. The record originates from a study of T cells in Graves' hyperthyroidism and ophthalmopathy. RNA transcripts were the template for amplifying TCR beta CDR3 regions. An initial round of RT-PCR targeting the TCR CDR3 relied on the HTBI primer set. TCRdb re-analysed the multiplex PCR reads in MiXCR, keeping a single row per CDR3 protein. The sample includes some 760,000 distinct CDR3 sequences, about 15% of them seen just once. Patients aged 18 to 65 had newly diagnosed hyperthyroidism of under 2 months' duration. Study-level points and caveats: A model using 13 V-J features told ophthalmopathy apart from stable hyperthyroidism. Expanded thyroid clonotypes (above 0.001) were mostly also found in blood. Ophthalmopathy, as predicted by the model, came a median approximately 6.5 months after the prediction.

Sequenced material: blood. V is TRBV6-5 and J is TRBJ2-5; 8 bases line up with TRBD2. The sequence was obtained from a woman between 18 and 29 years old with Graves' hyperthyroidism. CDR3 residues: CASSYPIGSGSSGETQYF. For the CDR3, the DNA is TGTGCCAGCAGTTACCCAATTGGGAGCGGGAGCTCAGGAGAGACCCAGTACTTC.